Presented here are 22 T cell receptor beta chains from one specimen sequenced in a study of T cell responses to AZD1222 COVID-19 vaccine. Assay: immunoSEQ multiplex PCR; the TCRdb copy retains only in-frame clones and omits some. Among fewer than 150,000 clones, 85% to 90% were seen once, and the ten largest hold about 7.8%. Sequenced material: peripheral blood, taken on day 0 of AZD1222 vaccination. The receptors were gathered from an adult in good health.

J is TRBJ2-1 and V is TRBV28; 10 nucleotides agree with TRBD2. Germline V gene sequence: CDR1 MDHEN, CDR2 SYDVKM. The CDR3 length is 17 residues. Trimming removed 4 bases from V and 9 bases from J; junction bases left unmatched: 15. This chain's CDR3 is CASSSPGAGGVGAEQFF. CDR3 coding DNA: TGTGCCAGCAGTTCACCAGGAGCGGGGGGGGTTGGGGCTGAGCAGTTCTTC.

This clone ranks as medium-sized. The chain combines TRBV7-9 with TRBJ1-3; D is ambiguous. Trimming removed 5 bases from V and 8 bases from J, with 10 bases in between. Germline V CDR1 and CDR2: SEHNR, FQNEAQ (reference sequence). The CDR3 loop spans 12 amino acids. For the CDR3, the DNA is TGTGCCAGCAGCCCAGAATCCCACACCATATATTTT. It codes for CASSPESHTIYF.

The rearrangement links TRBV7-6 to TRBJ1-4; 7 nucleotides match TRBD1. The CDR3 loop spans 16 amino acids. The V gene end was trimmed by 5 bases and the J gene end by 2 bases; junction bases not matched to a gene: 8. Germline V CDR1 and CDR2: SGHVS, FNYEAQ. The DNA of the CDR3 is TGTGCCAGCAGCCTGGGACAGTTCGCTACTAATGAAAAACTGTTTTTT. This encodes CASSLGQFATNEKLFF.

The V gene is TRBV6-5, the J gene TRBJ1-3; no firm D call. The CDR3 totals 13 residues. Germline V CDR1 and CDR2: MNHEY, SVGAGI. Trimming left V 7 bases short and J 0 bases short, with 7 bases between. CDR3 residues: CASIGFSGNTIYF. In nucleotides, the CDR3 is TGTGCCAGCATTGGTTTCTCTGGAAACACCATATATTTT.

The chain has TRBV9 and TRBJ2-7, with 7 bases lining up with TRBD1. Germline CDR1 is SGDLS and CDR2 is YYNGEE. With 0 bases clipped from V and 2 bases from J, the junction kept 11 bases outside the gene matches. This CDR3 has 17 amino acids. The CDR3 protein is CASSVEGAGTLAYEQYF. CDR3 nucleotide sequence: TGTGCCAGCAGCGTAGAGGGGGCCGGGACACTCGCCTACGAGCAGTACTTC.

In nucleotides, the CDR3 is TGTGCCAGTAGTATACCCTCAAACACTAATGAAAAACTGTTTTTT. Translation: CASSIPSNTNEKLFF. The chain is built from TRBV19 and TRBJ1-4; no clear D gene. The V and J ends lost 2 bases and 2 bases respectively, with 9 bases between them. The germline V gene encodes CDR1 LNHDA and CDR2 SQIVND (reference sequence). The CDR3 length is 15 residues.

This chain joins TRBV6-6 and TRBJ1-5; no reliable D call. V was pared by 2 bases and J by 1 base, with 9 bases between. CDR1 and CDR2 (germline): MNHNY, SVGAGI (reference sequence). This CDR3 is built from 15 residues. CDR3 DNA sequence: TGTGCCAGCAGTTACATAAAGGACAGCAATCAGCCCCAGCATTTT. It specifies CASSYIKDSNQPQHF.

The chain recombines TRBV7-6 with TRBJ2-1, with unresolved D. V was cut by 5 bases and J by 10 bases, with 15 bases left in between. Germline V gives CDR1 SGHVS, CDR2 FNYEAQ. The CDR3 consists of 13 residues. The CDR3 sequence: CASSTQPMIEQFF. For the CDR3, the DNA is TGTGCCAGCAGCACACAACCGATGATAGAGCAGTTCTTC. The complete variable domain, with remaining parts taken from reference TRBV7-6 and TRBJ2-1, reads GAGVSQSPRYKVTKRGQDVALRCDPISGHVSLYWYRQALGQGPEFLTYFNYEAQQDKSGLPNDRFSAERPEGSISTLTIQRTEQRDSAMYRCASSTQPMIEQFFGPGTRLTVL.

CDR3 residues: CASRQEPNSPLHF. CDR3 nucleotides: TGTGCCAGCAGGCAGGAGCCCAATTCACCCCTCCACTTT. V usage is TRBV7-9 and J usage is TRBJ1-6; D not resolved. The germline V gene encodes CDR1 SEHNR and CDR2 FQNEAQ (reference sequence). The CDR3 has 13 residues. Trimming left V 6 bases short and J 7 bases short, with 10 bases between.

The table lists this clone with a count of one. The gene calls are TRBV7-9 and TRBJ2-1, with TRBD2 matching 10 bases. Germline CDR1 SEHNR, CDR2 FQNEAQ (reference sequence). V shed 4 bases, J shed 2 bases, and the junction held 11 bases outside the gene matches. This CDR3 spans 18 amino acids. The CDR3 nucleotides read TGTGCCAGCAGCTGGGTTGAGGCTAGCGGGGGCACCTACAATGAGCAGTTCTTC. This gives the protein CASSWVEASGGTYNEQFF.

CDR3 sequence reads: CASTAPGGASGNTIYF. The CDR3 coding sequence is TGTGCCAGCACCGCCCCTGGGGGAGCCTCTGGAAACACCATATATTTT. V and J are TRBV7-2 and TRBJ1-3; a possible D gene is TRBD1 (5 bases). Germline CDR1 SGHTA, CDR2 FQGNSA. V lost 7 bases and J lost 0, with 16 bases in between. The length of the CDR3 is 16 residues.

The V gene is TRBV3-1 (or the pseudogene TRBV3-2), the J gene TRBJ1-6; unclear D gene. Trimming removed 6 bases from V and 6 bases from J, with 24 bases in between. This CDR3 spans 18 amino acids. Germline lookup yields CDR1 LGHDT and CDR2 YNNKEL (reference sequence). As DNA, the CDR3 is TGTGCCAGCAGTTCCCCCCCAGGTCCTAACTTTCGTAATTCACCCCTCCACTTT. This sequence encodes CASSSPPGPNFRNSPLHF.

This chain uses TRBV5-6 with TRBJ2-2; TRBD1 is a possible D gene (6 bases). CDR3 length: 15 amino acids. V was trimmed by 2 bases and J by 0 bases, leaving 8 bases between them. Germline CDR1 is SGHDT and CDR2 is YYEEEE. The CDR3: CASSLQGPNTGELFF. The CDR3 nucleotides read TGTGCCAGCAGCTTACAGGGACCGAACACCGGGGAGCTGTTTTTT.

The rearrangement links TRBV7-2 to TRBJ1-2; 8 bases agree with TRBD1. J lost 6 bases, V lost 3 bases, and 3 bases had no gene match. The CDR3 is 13 amino acids. Germline assignment: CDR1 SGHTA and CDR2 FQGNSA. The DNA of the CDR3 is TGTGCCAGCAGCTTTAGACAGGGGAATGGCTACACCTTC. Translation: CASSFRQGNGYTF.

The rearrangement links TRBV3-1 (or the pseudogene TRBV3-2) to TRBJ1-1; 7 bases match TRBD1. Unmatched junction bases numbered 15, after V lost 0 bases and J lost 5 bases. The CDR3 sequence is 18 residues long. The germline CDR1 and CDR2 sequences are LGHDT and YNNKEL (reference sequence). The chain's CDR3 is CASSQEEGVRGVRTEAFF. The CDR3 DNA is TGTGCCAGCAGCCAAGAGGAGGGAGTCAGGGGGGTAAGGACTGAAGCTTTCTTT.

The chain employs TRBV10-3 and TRBJ2-7, with 8 bases that match TRBD1. Per germline, CDR1 ENHRY and CDR2 SYGVKD. There are 14 residues in the CDR3. Germline trimming cut 6 bases from V and 4 bases from J; bases unmatched to any gene: 8. The CDR3 coding sequence is TGTGCCATCAGAAAGGACAGGGATGGATACGAGCAGTACTTC. Translated: CAIRKDRDGYEQYF.

The chain links TRBV4-1 to TRBJ2-1; TRBD1 or TRBD2 may be the D gene (5 bases each). CDR3 length: 14 amino acids. The germline gives CDR1 MGHRA, CDR2 YSYEKL. The V end lost 1 base, the J end lost 4 bases, and 8 bases lay between the germline ends. This CDR3 reads CASSQGDGYNEQFF. The DNA of the CDR3 is TGCGCCAGCAGCCAAGGGGACGGATACAATGAGCAGTTCTTC.

The chain is built from TRBV7-9 and TRBJ1-2; 9 bases agree with TRBD1. With V trimmed by 6 bases and J by 4 bases, 6 bases remained unmatched. The CDR3 runs 14 residues. Germline V gene data show CDR1 as SEHNR and CDR2 as FQNEAQ (reference sequence). CDR3 sequence: CASRTLDRGYGYTF. In DNA form, the CDR3 reads TGTGCCAGCAGGACGCTGGACAGGGGCTATGGCTACACCTTC.

The chain uses TRBV20-1 and TRBJ2-2, with a tentative D call TRBD2 (6 bases). The CDR3 runs to 17 residues. The V and J ends lost 6 bases and 0 bases respectively, with 20 bases between them. Germline V gives CDR1 DFQATT, CDR2 SNEGSKA (reference sequence). CDR3 protein: CSASPGLLVSNTGELFF. DNA for the CDR3: TGCAGTGCGAGTCCGGGACTCCTCGTGTCGAACACCGGGGAGCTGTTTTTT.

This CDR3 reads CASFAGTGAKEQYF. Written as DNA, the CDR3 is TGTGCCAGCTTTGCCGGGACAGGGGCCAAGGAGCAGTACTTC. The chain uses TRBV18 and TRBJ2-7, with 10 bases lining up with TRBD1. This CDR3 comprises 14 residues. Germline CDR1 is KGHSH and CDR2 is LQKENI. With V trimmed by 7 bases and J by 7 bases, 10 bases remained unmatched.

The genes are TRBV28 and TRBJ1-4; TRBD1 matches at 7 bases. The CDR3 covers 15 residues. Germline CDR1 reads MDHEN; CDR2 reads SYDVKM. The V gene end was trimmed by 6 bases and the J gene end by 5 bases; junction bases not matched to a gene: 9. The chain's CDR3 is CASSPRQGRNEKLFF. DNA for the CDR3: TGTGCCAGCAGCCCCAGACAGGGTAGGAATGAAAAACTGTTTTTT.

Only a few counts were recorded for this clone. The chain carries TRBV30 and TRBJ1-5; 8 bases map to TRBD1. The germline V gene encodes CDR1 GTSNPN and CDR2 SVGIG (reference sequence). V shed 4 bases and J 5 bases; nucleotides not matched to a gene: 4. The CDR3 loop spans 13 amino acids. CDR3 coding DNA: TGTGCCTGGAACAGGGGGAGTGATCAGCCCCAGCATTTT. Translating it yields CAWNRGSDQPQHF.